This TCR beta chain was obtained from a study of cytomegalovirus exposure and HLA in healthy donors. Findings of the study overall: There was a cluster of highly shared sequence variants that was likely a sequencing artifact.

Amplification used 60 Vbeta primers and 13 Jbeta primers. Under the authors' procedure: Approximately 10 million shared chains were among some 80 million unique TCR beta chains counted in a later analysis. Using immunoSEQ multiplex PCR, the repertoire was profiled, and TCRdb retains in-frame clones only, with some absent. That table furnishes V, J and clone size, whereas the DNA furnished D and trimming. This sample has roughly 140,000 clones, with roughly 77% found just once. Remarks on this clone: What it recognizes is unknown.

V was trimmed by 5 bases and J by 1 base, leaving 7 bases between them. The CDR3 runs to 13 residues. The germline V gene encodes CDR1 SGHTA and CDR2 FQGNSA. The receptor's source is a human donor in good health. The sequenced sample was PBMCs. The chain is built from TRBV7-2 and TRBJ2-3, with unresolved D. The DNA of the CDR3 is TGTGCCAGCAGCGGGCTGGGCACAGATACGCAGTATTTT. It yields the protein CASSGLGTDTQYF.